The 31 T cell receptor beta chains in this list originate from one sample, sequenced in a study of cytomegalovirus exposure and HLA in healthy donors. Use of 60 Vbeta and 13 Jbeta primers characterized the PCR. Sequencing was performed with immunoSEQ multiplex PCR; in TCRdb, only in-frame clones are kept and a portion is missing. The sample includes about 110,000 clones, around 73% of them seen just once. The specimen sequenced was PBMCs. The receptors derive from a young man in good health and CMV-seronegative.

This clone has just a few counts. This chain joins TRBV29-1 and TRBJ2-3; D is possibly TRBD1 (6 bases). The ends were cut back, 6 bases at V and 2 bases at J, with 18 bases in the middle. The CDR3 spans 15 residues. The V gene's germline CDR1 is SQVTM and CDR2 ANQGSEA. The CDR3 loop reads CSVETQGLYTDTQYF. As DNA, the CDR3 is TGCAGCGTAGAAACGCAGGGGCTATACACAGATACGCAGTATTTT.

V usage is TRBV5-4 and J usage is TRBJ1-4; 9 positions match TRBD1. Trimming removed 4 bases from V and 8 bases from J; junction bases left unmatched: 15. Germline loops: CDR1 SGHNT, CDR2 YYREEE (reference sequence). This CDR3 comprises 17 residues. The CDR3: CASSPGGTGLGREKLFF. CDR3 nucleotide sequence: TGTGCCAGCAGCCCGGGAGGGACAGGGCTTGGCAGGGAAAAACTGTTTTTT.

This clone appeared once. V gene TRBV6-5 combines with J gene TRBJ2-7; TRBD1 matches at 7 bases. Germline V gives CDR1 MNHEY, CDR2 SVGAGI. The CDR3 consists of 14 residues. V lost 5 bases to trimming and J lost 3 bases; unmatched junction nucleotides: 7. The CDR3 protein is CASSLATGNYEQYF. In DNA form, the CDR3 reads TGTGCCAGCAGTCTCGCGACAGGGAACTACGAGCAGTACTTC.

The chain uses TRBV4-3 and TRBJ2-7; no clear D gene. CDR3 size: 15 residues. Germline CDR1 reads LGHNA; CDR2 reads YSLEER. V was shortened by 1 base and J by 0 bases, with 10 bases between the two germline ends. The DNA for the CDR3 is TGCGCCAGCAGCCAAGGACATGTGGGCTCCTACGAGCAGTACTTC. Amino acid sequence: CASSQGHVGSYEQYF.

This clone occurred once. The rearrangement links TRBV7-9 to TRBJ2-7; 15 positions match TRBD2. Germline V gene lookup returns CDR1 SEHNR and CDR2 FQNEAQ (reference sequence). V gave up 5 bases and J gave up 4 bases; unmatched junction bases: 6. This CDR3 has 16 residues. Here the CDR3 reads CASSPGLAGGPYEQYF. In DNA form, the CDR3 reads TGTGCCAGCAGCCCAGGACTAGCGGGGGGGCCATACGAGCAGTACTTC.

This chain joins TRBV27 and TRBJ2-5; no firm D call. V shed 3 bases and J shed 4 bases, with 21 bases lying between them. This CDR3 has 17 amino acids. Per the germline V gene, CDR1 is MNHEY and CDR2 is SMNVEV (reference sequence). CDR3 DNA: TGTGCCAGCAGTTTTGCATGGTCAGGTGGTTTGGGAGAGACCCAGTACTTC. The encoded protein is CASSFAWSGGLGETQYF.

The chain links TRBV5-4 to TRBJ2-5, with unresolved D. From germline, CDR1 is SGHNT and CDR2 YYREEE (reference sequence). Trimming took 1 base from V and 4 from J, leaving 8 bases between them. The CDR3 sequence is 13 residues long. CDR3: CASSLYEAETQYF. CDR3 in DNA: TGTGCCAGCAGCTTGTACGAGGCAGAGACCCAGTACTTC.

V gene TRBV30 combines with J gene TRBJ2-7; 10 bases agree with TRBD1. The CDR3 runs to 14 residues. The germline gives CDR1 GTSNPN, CDR2 SVGIG (reference sequence). V trimming: 5 bases; J trimming: 3 bases; junction bases outside the gene matches: 7. The CDR3 coding sequence is TGTGCCTGGGCCACCGGGACAGGGGACTACGAGCAGTACTTC. It codes for CAWATGTGDYEQYF.

The chain combines TRBV18 with TRBJ2-7; 11 bases are shared with TRBD1. The CDR3 spans 18 residues. Looked up from germline, CDR1 is KGHSH and CDR2 is LQKENI. Trimming took 5 bases from V and 2 from J; bases not matched to a gene: 14. DNA of the CDR3: TGTGCCAGCTCAAATGGACAGGGGGCGAGGATTCTTGCCTACGAGCAGTACTTC. It yields the protein CASSNGQGARILAYEQYF.

V is TRBV7-2 and J is TRBJ1-1, with D possibly matching TRBD1 (6 bases). This CDR3 spans 14 amino acids. V was clipped by 5 bases and J by 0 bases, with 10 bases between them. CDR1 and CDR2 from the germline V gene are SGHTA and FQGNSA. The CDR3 is CASSPTGLNTEAFF. The CDR3 region has the DNA TGTGCCAGCAGCCCAACAGGGTTGAACACTGAAGCTTTCTTT.

The chain recombines TRBV6-1 with TRBJ1-3; D is unclear. The CDR3 extends over 16 amino acids. Germline V gene data show CDR1 as MNHNS and CDR2 as SASEGT. Trimming removed 1 base from V and 1 base from J, with 11 bases in between. CDR3 loop: CASSEVLTGSGNTIYF. The CDR3, as DNA: TGTGCCAGCAGTGAAGTTTTGACGGGTTCTGGAAACACCATATATTTT.

The chain employs TRBV29-1 and TRBJ1-1; no firm D call. This CDR3 contains 15 residues. Trimming shortened V by 0 bases and J by 0 bases, and 11 bases separated the two germline ends. CDR1 and CDR2 (germline): SQVTM, ANQGSEA. The CDR3 nucleotides are TGCAGCGTTGAAGATGAGGGTGAAATGAACACTGAAGCTTTCTTT. Translated, it gives CSVEDEGEMNTEAFF.

This chain links TRBV5-5 with TRBJ1-5, with D possibly matching TRBD1 (6 bases). The CDR3 contains 15 residues. Deletions cut 4 bases from V and 0 bases from J, with 11 bases between. Germline CDR1 and CDR2: SGHKS and YYEKEE (reference sequence). DNA of the CDR3: TGTGCCAGCAGCCCCTGGACAGTTAGCAATCAGCCCCAGCATTTT. It codes for CASSPWTVSNQPQHF.

V is TRBV14 and J is TRBJ1-2; TRBD1 aligns across 8 bases. The CDR3 sequence is 15 residues long. Looked up from germline, CDR1 is SGHDN and CDR2 is FVKESK. Trimming took 4 bases from V and 4 from J; bases not matched to a gene: 8. The CDR3 DNA reads as TGTGCCAGCAGCCGGATCAGGGGGCTTATCTATGGCTACACCTTC. Translated, it gives CASSRIRGLIYGYTF.

A single count supports this clone. This sequence joins TRBV7-2 and TRBJ2-1; 11 nucleotides align to TRBD2. J gave up 8 bases and V 4 bases, and 4 bases lay outside the gene matches. The length of the CDR3 is 14 residues. The germline gives CDR1 SGHTA, CDR2 FQGNSA. The CDR3 sequence is CASSSRTSGHEQFF. CDR3 nucleotide sequence: TGTGCCAGCAGCTCCAGGACTAGCGGGCATGAGCAGTTCTTC.

This clone was seen a handful of times. V and J are TRBV18 and TRBJ1-1, with 10 bases lining up with TRBD1. V lost 6 bases to trimming and J lost 0 bases; unmatched junction nucleotides: 4. Looked up from germline, CDR1 is KGHSH and CDR2 is LQKENI. The CDR3 has 15 amino acids. The CDR3 region is CASSTGGGLNTEAFF. As DNA, the CDR3 is TGTGCCAGCTCGACAGGGGGCGGGCTGAACACTGAAGCTTTCTTT.

This clone was seen just once. The rearrangement joins TRBV19 to TRBJ1-1; 7 bases are a match to TRBD1. CDR3 length: 14 amino acids. From germline, CDR1 is LNHDA and CDR2 SQIVND (reference sequence). V was clipped by 7 bases and J by 3 bases; unmatched bases: 8. The DNA of the CDR3 is TGTGCCAGTATGGTAAGGGGGCTCTACACTGAAGCTTTCTTT. Amino acids: CASMVRGLYTEAFF.

For the CDR3, the DNA is TGTGCCAGCAGCAAAGGACAGGGAAATAGGGCCAACGTCCTGACTTTC. Translated: CASSKGQGNRANVLTF. V and J are TRBV11-2 and TRBJ2-6; 8 bases map to TRBD1. Per the germline V gene, CDR1 is SGHAT and CDR2 is FQNNGV. The CDR3 length is 16 residues. The V and J ends lost 5 bases and 5 bases, in that order; junction bases with no gene match: 8.

This chain uses TRBV28 with TRBJ1-5; the D is unclear. Germline CDR1 is MDHEN and CDR2 is SYDVKM. Trimming took off 3 bases at V and 0 bases at J, with 9 bases between the two ends. The CDR3 totals 15 residues. The chain's CDR3 is CASSFARLSNQPQHF. In nucleotides, the CDR3 is TGTGCCAGCAGTTTCGCCAGACTTAGCAATCAGCCCCAGCATTTT.

The chain links TRBV5-1 to TRBJ1-2, with D maybe TRBD1 (5 bases). The V end lost 3 bases, the J end lost 0 bases, and 12 bases lay between the germline ends. Germline CDR1 is SGHRS and CDR2 is YFSETQ. The CDR3 runs 15 residues. The CDR3 region is CASSSGGGANYGYTF. In nucleotides, the CDR3 is TGCGCCAGCAGCTCGGGGGGGGGAGCTAACTATGGCTACACCTTC.

CDR3 amino acids: CASRHAGGGEKLFF. CDR3 in DNA: TGTGCCAGCAGACACGCAGGGGGTGGGGAAAAACTGTTTTTT. This chain links TRBV11-2 with TRBJ1-4; 7 nucleotides match TRBD1. The junction had 9 bases not matched to a gene; V was cut back by 6 bases and J by 8 bases. CDR1 SGHAT and CDR2 FQNNGV come from the germline V gene. The CDR3 has 14 amino acids. The full variable domain, its missing parts supplied by reference TRBV11-2 and TRBJ1-4, is EAGVAQSPRYKIIEKRQSVAFWCNPISGHATLYWYQQILGQGPKLLIQFQNNGVVDDSQLPKDRFSAERLKGVDSTLKIQPAKLEDSAVYLCASRHAGGGEKLFFGSGTQLSVL.

The V call is TRBV29-1, the J call TRBJ2-7; maybe TRBD2 (5 bases). The CDR3 runs 12 residues. Germline V gives CDR1 SQVTM, CDR2 ANQGSEA. Deletions cut 4 bases from V and 2 bases from J, with 9 bases between. CDR3 in DNA: TGCAGCGTTGTAGCGACGACCTACGAGCAGTACTTC. Protein sequence: CSVVATTYEQYF.

This clone was observed a handful of times. The chain has TRBV7-2 and TRBJ2-2; 9 positions agree with TRBD1. Per germline, CDR1 SGHTA and CDR2 FQGNSA. With V trimmed by 1 base and J by 6 bases, 9 bases remained unmatched. The CDR3 loop spans 17 amino acids. The CDR3, as DNA: TGTGCCAGCAGCTTAGGGCCGGGACAGGGTGGTCCCGGGGAGCTGTTTTTT. Translated, it gives CASSLGPGQGGPGELFF.

The chain couples TRBV5-5 to TRBJ2-7; 7 bases match TRBD2. With V trimmed by 2 bases and J by 3 bases, 5 bases remained unmatched. The CDR3 has 14 residues. CDR1 SGHKS and CDR2 YYEKEE come from the germline V gene (reference sequence). The CDR3 protein is CASSFGGSGYEQYF. The DNA of the CDR3 is TGTGCCAGCAGCTTCGGGGGGTCCGGCTACGAGCAGTACTTC.

The V gene is TRBV6-4, the J gene TRBJ1-2, with no clear D. CDR3 size: 16 residues. CDR1 MRHNA and CDR2 SNTAGT come from the germline V gene. With 5 bases removed from V and 1 base from J, the gap between germline ends came to 17 bases. The CDR3 loop is CASSHAPYPGNYGYTF. DNA of the CDR3: TGTGCCAGCAGTCATGCCCCGTATCCAGGTAACTATGGCTACACCTTC.

The J gene is TRBJ1-6, the V gene TRBV11-2; unclear D gene. Deletions cut 5 bases from V and 9 bases from J, with 11 bases between. The CDR3 is 13 residues long. Germline V gene sequence: CDR1 SGHAT, CDR2 FQNNGV. CDR3 in DNA: TGTGCCAGCAGCCCGACTGGCGTTTCACCCCTCCACTTT. Translation: CASSPTGVSPLHF.

This clone came up a few times. A junction end diverges from the germline sequence, so it may reflect a read error. V and J are TRBV9 and TRBJ2-7; TRBD2 matches 7 bases. Looked up from germline, CDR1 is SGDLS and CDR2 is YYNGEE. The CDR3 totals 14 residues. The CDR3 here is CASSEAGSSFEQYF. The CDR3 DNA sequence: TGTGCCAGCAGCGAAGCGGGGAGTTCCTTCGAGCAGTACTTC.

V usage is TRBV28 and J usage is TRBJ2-1; 9 bases line up with TRBD1. Germline V gives CDR1 MDHEN, CDR2 SYDVKM. The CDR3 runs to 16 residues. The junction had 10 bases not matched to a gene; V was cut back by 4 bases and J by 6 bases. The CDR3 is CASSSITGGAGNEQFF. The CDR3 bases are TGTGCCAGCAGTTCAATAACAGGGGGCGCGGGCAATGAGCAGTTCTTC.

The CDR3 is CASSQDGGEGRFYNEQFF. The CDR3 DNA is TGCGCCAGCAGCCAAGATGGTGGAGAGGGCCGTTTTTACAATGAGCAGTTCTTC. The chain uses TRBV4-3 and TRBJ2-1; D may be TRBD2 (5 bases). Germline CDR1 and CDR2: LGHNA and YSLEER. CDR3 length: 18 amino acids. Between the trimmed V and J ends, which lost 0 bases and 4 bases, there was a span of 19 bases.

This chain links TRBV10-1 with TRBJ2-2, with TRBD2 matching over 8 bases. The CDR3 has 14 amino acids. Germline V gene data show CDR1 as WNHNN and CDR2 as SYGVQD (reference sequence). V lost 8 bases to trimming and J lost 4 bases; unmatched junction nucleotides: 6. Here the CDR3 DNA reads TGCGCCAGCTCACTAGCGGAGGGCACCGGGGAGCTGTTTTTT. It is translated as CASSLAEGTGELFF.

This clone turned up a few times. The chain links TRBV4-1 to TRBJ2-1, with D perhaps TRBD1 (6 bases). This CDR3 is built from 16 residues. Germline V gene sequence: CDR1 MGHRA, CDR2 YSYEKL. V shed 1 base and J shed 2 bases, with 12 bases lying between them. This CDR3 reads CASSQAGARAYNEQFF. For the CDR3, the DNA is TGCGCCAGCAGCCAAGCAGGGGCGAGAGCCTACAATGAGCAGTTCTTC.